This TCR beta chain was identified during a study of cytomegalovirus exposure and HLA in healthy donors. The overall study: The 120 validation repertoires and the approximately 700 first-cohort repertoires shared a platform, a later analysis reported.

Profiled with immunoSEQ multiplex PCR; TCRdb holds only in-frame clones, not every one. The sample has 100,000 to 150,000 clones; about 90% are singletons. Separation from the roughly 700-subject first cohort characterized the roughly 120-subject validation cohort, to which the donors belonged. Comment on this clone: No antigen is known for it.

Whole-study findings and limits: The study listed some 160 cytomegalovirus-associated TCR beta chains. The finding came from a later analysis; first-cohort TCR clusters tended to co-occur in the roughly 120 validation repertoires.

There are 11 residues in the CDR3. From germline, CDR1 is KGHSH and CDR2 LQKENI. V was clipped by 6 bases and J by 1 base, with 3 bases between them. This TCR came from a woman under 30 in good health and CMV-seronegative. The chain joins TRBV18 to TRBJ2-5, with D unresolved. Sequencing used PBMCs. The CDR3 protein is CASSLQETQYF. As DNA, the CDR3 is TGTGCCAGCTCCCTCCAAGAGACCCAGTACTTC.